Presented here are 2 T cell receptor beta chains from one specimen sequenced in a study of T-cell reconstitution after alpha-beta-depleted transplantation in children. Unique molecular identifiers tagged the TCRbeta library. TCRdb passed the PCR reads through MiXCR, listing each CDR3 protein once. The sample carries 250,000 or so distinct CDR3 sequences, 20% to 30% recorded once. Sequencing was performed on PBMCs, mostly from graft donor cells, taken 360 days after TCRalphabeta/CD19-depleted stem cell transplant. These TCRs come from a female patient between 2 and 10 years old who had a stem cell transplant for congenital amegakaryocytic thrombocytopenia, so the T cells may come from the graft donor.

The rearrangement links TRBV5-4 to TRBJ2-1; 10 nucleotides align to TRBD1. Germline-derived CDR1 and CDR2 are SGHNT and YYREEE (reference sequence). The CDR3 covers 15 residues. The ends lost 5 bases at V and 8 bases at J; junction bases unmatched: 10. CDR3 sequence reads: CASRTGGAGSHEQFF. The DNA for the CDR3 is TGTGCCAGCAGGACAGGGGGCGCCGGCTCCCATGAGCAGTTCTTC.

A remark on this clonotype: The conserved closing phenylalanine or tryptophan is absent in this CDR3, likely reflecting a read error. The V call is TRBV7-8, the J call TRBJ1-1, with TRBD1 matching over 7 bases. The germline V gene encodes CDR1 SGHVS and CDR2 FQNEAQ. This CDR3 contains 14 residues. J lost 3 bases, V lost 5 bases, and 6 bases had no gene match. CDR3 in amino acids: CASSGRQGDTEAFV. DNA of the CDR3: TGTGCCAGCAGCGGAAGACAGGGCGACACTGAAGCTTTCGTT.